These 15 T cell receptor beta chains originate from one sample sequenced in a study of human T cells and chemical hapten exposure. TCRdb recomputed calls from the RACE reads with MiXCR, one row per CDR3 protein. The data hold roughly 60,000 distinct CDR3 sequences, with over 10% observed a single time. Noted time point: patch test 3, about 24 weeks after DPC sensitization. The treatment here: therapeutic diphenylcyclopropenone sensitization with weekly scalp DPC. Sequenced material: whole blood, taken in connection with sensitization to the hapten diphenylcyclopropenone (DPC). The receptors originated from a man aged 25 to 40 with alopecia areata. Some clones in this sample may be carry-over from other donors' samples.

The CDR3 is CASSKGLVNTDTQYF. The CDR3 nucleotides read TGTGCCAGCAGCAAGGGACTAGTAAACACAGATACGCAGTATTTT. The chain couples TRBV28 to TRBJ2-3, with TRBD2 matching over 8 bases. The CDR3 is 15 residues long. The V and J ends lost 6 bases and 2 bases, in that order; junction bases with no gene match: 7. Germline CDR1 is MDHEN and CDR2 is SYDVKM.

This clonotype has more than one count but fewer than ten. This rearrangement joins TRBV12-2 to TRBJ1-5. TRBV12-2 is assigned pseudogene status. This CDR3 is built from 15 residues. The CDR3 is CASRPQLSGMQPQHF. In DNA, the CDR3 is TGTGCAAGTCGCCCCCAGCTATCGGGGATGCAGCCCCAGCATTTT.

This clonotype was detected ten times or more. J is TRBJ1-1 and V is TRBV28; TRBD1 matches at 10 bases. This CDR3 comprises 15 residues. Germline V gene sequence: CDR1 MDHEN, CDR2 SYDVKM. Trimming took 6 bases from V and 4 from J; bases not matched to a gene: 8. CDR3 bases: TGTGCCAGCAGCCCCCCGGACAGGGGGTTCACTGAAGCTTTCTTT. Amino acid sequence: CASSPPDRGFTEAFF.

In its sample, this clonotype was seen many times. J is TRBJ2-1 and V is TRBV20-1; 7 positions match TRBD2. From germline, CDR1 is DFQATT and CDR2 SNEGSKA (reference sequence). Trimming took 1 base from V and 1 from J; bases not matched to a gene: 7. The CDR3 contains 16 residues. DNA of the CDR3: TGCAGTGCTAGAGGTCGGCTAGCGGATTCCTACAATGAGCAGTTCTTC. Translation: CSARGRLADSYNEQFF.

This clonotype was seen ten or more times. The genes are TRBV10-3 and TRBJ2-2; no clear D. CDR1 is ENHRY, CDR2 SYGVKD, per germline. V shed 4 bases and J shed 2 bases, with 11 bases lying between them. This CDR3 spans 15 amino acids. CDR3 region: CAISAGIQNTGELFF. CDR3 DNA: TGTGCCATCAGTGCCGGTATTCAAAACACCGGGGAGCTGTTTTTT.

This clonotype was counted ten times or more. The chain joins TRBV18 to TRBJ2-7, with 9 nucleotides matching TRBD1. The CDR3 has 14 residues. J was trimmed by 6 bases and V by 3 bases; bases with no gene match: 6. From germline, CDR1 is KGHSH and CDR2 LQKENI. This chain's CDR3 is CASSPGQGNGEQYF. The CDR3 region has the DNA TGTGCCAGCTCACCCGGACAGGGGAACGGCGAGCAGTACTTC.

This clonotype was observed a few times. The chain couples TRBV9 to TRBJ2-2; TRBD2 might be the D (6 bases). The CDR3 consists of 15 residues. Germline V gene lookup returns CDR1 SGDLS and CDR2 YYNGEE. V gave up 1 base and J gave up 7 bases, with 14 bases separating them. CDR3 coding DNA: TGTGCCAGCAGCGTAAAAACCGGGCGGGACGGGGAGCTGTTTTTT. Translation: CASSVKTGRDGELFF.

In its sample, this clonotype was seen many times. V is TRBV30 and J is TRBJ2-1; TRBD2 might be the D (6 bases). This CDR3 contains 15 residues. Germline loops: CDR1 GTSNPN, CDR2 SVGIG (reference sequence). Trimming shortened V by 3 bases and J by 2 bases, and 14 bases separated the two germline ends. The CDR3 DNA follows: TGTGCCTGGAGGTCCGGGGGTTGGGCCTACAATGAGCAGTTCTTC. It is translated as CAWRSGGWAYNEQFF.

This clonotype was seen a handful of times. This chain links TRBV9 with TRBJ1-1, with D tentatively TRBD1 (6 bases). Germline V gene lookup returns CDR1 SGDLS and CDR2 YYNGEE. V shed 4 bases and J shed 7 bases, with 17 bases lying between them. The CDR3 covers 14 residues. The CDR3 region is CASSTGPRTDEAFF. The CDR3, as DNA: TGTGCCAGCAGCACCGGACCGCGGACAGATGAAGCTTTCTTT.

This clonotype has a count of ten or more. The V gene is TRBV5-1, the J gene TRBJ1-4; tentatively, D is TRBD1 (5 bases). The CDR3 length is 16 residues. V was clipped by 2 bases and J by 9 bases, with 20 bases between them. The germline CDR1 and CDR2 sequences are SGHRS and YFSETQ. Written as DNA, the CDR3 is TGCGCCAGCAGCTTAGACGGACACGCATCCGGGAAAAAACTGTTTTTT. It codes for CASSLDGHASGKKLFF.

This clonotype was recorded at least ten times. The chain employs TRBV4-3 and TRBJ1-2, with D unclear. V lost 0 bases and J 0 bases, leaving 14 bases between the germline ends. The CDR3 length is 17 residues. Germline V gives CDR1 LGHNA, CDR2 YSLEER. The CDR3 spells CASSQDARTAANYGYTF. In nucleotides, the CDR3 is TGCGCCAGCAGCCAAGATGCACGGACCGCAGCTAACTATGGCTACACCTTC.

The chain links TRBV28 to TRBJ1-2; no clear D. Trimming pared 6 bases from V and 3 bases from J, leaving 17 bases between. In germline, CDR1 is MDHEN, CDR2 SYDVKM. The length of the CDR3 is 15 residues. CDR3: CASSPWAFFDYGYTF. The CDR3 DNA is TGTGCCAGCAGCCCTTGGGCCTTTTTTGACTATGGCTACACCTTC.

The gene calls are TRBV7-2 and TRBJ2-7, with 8 nucleotides matching TRBD1. CDR1 SGHTA and CDR2 FQGNSA come from the germline V gene. CDR3 size: 15 residues. V dropped 3 bases and J dropped 7; count of bases not matched to a gene: 11. This CDR3 is CASSFLRTGSMEQYF. For the CDR3, the DNA is TGTGCCAGCAGCTTTCTCCGGACAGGGTCGATGGAGCAGTACTTC.

This clonotype was counted ten times or more. The chain is built from TRBV7-2 and TRBJ2-4; D remains unclear. Germline assignment: CDR1 SGHTA and CDR2 FQGNSA. The CDR3 runs to 15 residues. The V and J ends lost 1 base and 2 bases respectively, with 9 bases between them. The CDR3 protein is CASSLGVDTKNIQYF. DNA of the CDR3: TGTGCCAGCAGCTTAGGAGTGGATACCAAAAACATTCAGTACTTC.

This clonotype was detected ten times or more. The chain has TRBV5-1 and TRBJ2-2, with TRBD2 matching over 9 bases. Per the germline V gene, CDR1 is SGHRS and CDR2 is YFSETQ. V was pared by 5 bases and J by 2 bases, with 7 bases of the junction left unmatched. This CDR3 comprises 16 residues. This CDR3 is CASSPLAGANTGELFF. CDR3 sequence (DNA): TGCGCCAGCAGTCCTTTAGCGGGGGCCAACACCGGGGAGCTGTTTTTT.